The next 25 T cell receptor beta chains were all read from a single sample in a study of beta chain features in type 1 diabetes. Investigators reverse transcribed all isolated RNA, so they sequenced expressed TCRB transcripts. Data came from immunoSEQ multiplex PCR; TCRdb stores just in-frame clones and leaves some out. The sample records around 310,000 clones, approximately 11% being singletons. The sequenced sample was naive CD4+ T cells from blood. The receptors shown here come from a woman in her twenties or thirties in good health.

The gene calls are TRBV27 and TRBJ2-7, with TRBD2 matching over 12 bases. The CDR3 is 15 amino acids. Germline-derived CDR1 and CDR2 are MNHEY and SMNVEV (reference sequence). V trimming: 8 bases; J trimming: 5 bases; junction bases outside the gene matches: 10. CDR3 sequence reads: CASGGFTSGRNEQYF. Written as DNA, the CDR3 is TGTGCCAGCGGAGGATTTACTAGCGGGAGGAACGAGCAGTACTTC.

This chain links TRBV28 with TRBJ1-2; D is unresolved. With 4 bases removed from V and 2 bases from J, the gap between germline ends came to 17 bases. Germline CDR1 is MDHEN and CDR2 is SYDVKM. The CDR3 contains 16 residues. The CDR3 loop reads CASSSVEERWNYGYTF. The CDR3 nucleotides read TGTGCCAGCAGTTCAGTTGAGGAGCGATGGAACTATGGCTACACCTTC.

The V call is TRBV19, the J call TRBJ2-2; maybe TRBD2 (5 bases). The CDR3 extends over 15 amino acids. V lost 5 bases to trimming and J lost 1 base, with 11 bases between them. Germline values: CDR1 LNHDA, CDR2 SQIVND (reference sequence). The CDR3 reads CASSVLAGNTGELFF. In nucleotides, the CDR3 is TGTGCCAGTAGTGTCCTAGCAGGGAACACCGGGGAGCTGTTTTTT.

The V call is TRBV7-2, the J call TRBJ2-1, with 9 bases fitting TRBD2. CDR1 is SGHTA, CDR2 FQGNSA, per germline. J gave up 1 base and V 5 bases, and 3 bases lay outside the gene matches. This CDR3 contains 15 residues. CDR3: CASSATSGSYNEQFF. The CDR3 coding sequence is TGTGCCAGCAGCGCGACTAGCGGTTCCTACAATGAGCAGTTCTTC.

The sample holds a few counts of this clone. This chain uses TRBV5-6 with TRBJ2-5, with D possibly being TRBD1 (6 bases). Trimming cost V 5 bases and J 9 bases, with 20 bases left between them. Germline V lookup: CDR1 SGHDT, CDR2 YYEEEE. CDR3 length: 14 residues. CDR3 in DNA: TGTGCCAGCAGGAACAGGGAAGCCCAAGGGGCCCAGTACTTC. Amino acids: CASRNREAQGAQYF.

This clone was counted only a few times. The chain employs TRBV4-3 and TRBJ2-2; no reliable D call. V shed 1 base and J shed 4 bases, with 13 bases lying between them. The CDR3 extends over 16 amino acids. Germline V gene sequence: CDR1 LGHNA, CDR2 YSLEER. CDR3 loop: CASSQVDSLSTGELFF. CDR3 nucleotides: TGCGCCAGCAGCCAAGTGGATAGCTTGAGCACCGGGGAGCTGTTTTTT.

A few counts support this clone. The chain links TRBV6-6 to TRBJ2-7; 7 bases agree with TRBD1. Trimming took 5 bases from V and 3 from J; bases not matched to a gene: 7. This CDR3 region has 14 residues. Per germline, CDR1 MNHNY and CDR2 SVGAGI (reference sequence). The CDR3 nucleotides are TGTGCCAGCAGTCCTTCGGACAGGAACTACGAGCAGTACTTC. It encodes CASSPSDRNYEQYF.

J is TRBJ2-1 and V is TRBV6-5, with 10 bases aligning to TRBD2. The length of the CDR3 is 15 residues. Unmatched junction bases numbered 5, after V lost 2 bases and J lost 7 bases. The germline CDR1 and CDR2 sequences are MNHEY and SVGAGI. The CDR3 loop is CASSYGSGRGNEQFF. DNA for the CDR3: TGTGCCAGCAGTTACGGGAGCGGGAGGGGTAATGAGCAGTTCTTC.

A few counts support this clone. The chain recombines TRBV30 with TRBJ2-2; D uncertain. The V gene lost 1 base and the J gene lost 1 base, with 4 bases spanning the gap. Germline-derived CDR1 and CDR2 are GTSNPN and SVGIG (reference sequence). This CDR3 contains 13 residues. CDR3 nucleotides: TGTGCCTGGAGTGGGCTGAACACCGGGGAGCTGTTTTTT. As protein: CAWSGLNTGELFF.

For this clone: Additional DNA sequences in this sample encode the identical CDR3. The chain joins TRBV5-1 to TRBJ2-6; D gene ambiguous. V was shortened by 0 bases and J by 4 bases, with 8 bases between the two germline ends. The CDR3 is 15 amino acids. Germline CDR1 is SGHRS and CDR2 is YFSETQ. This chain's CDR3 is CASSLGGSGANVLTF. CDR3 DNA sequence: TGCGCCAGCAGCTTGGGCGGCTCCGGGGCCAACGTCCTGACTTTC. Using reference TRBV5-1 and TRBJ2-6 for the parts outside the CDR3, the full variable domain is KAGVTQTPRYLIKTRGQQVTLSCSPISGHRSVSWYQQTPGQGLQFLFEYFSETQRNKGNFPGRFSGRQFSNSRSEMNVSTLELGDSALYLCASSLGGSGANVLTFGAGSRLTVL.

This clone was counted many times. The chain combines TRBV29-1 with TRBJ2-7; TRBD1 is a possible D gene (8 bases). CDR1 and CDR2 (germline): SQVTM, ANQGSEA. V gave up 6 bases and J gave up 6 bases, with 15 bases separating them. This CDR3 comprises 12 residues. This CDR3 is CSVGQGGGEQYF. CDR3 DNA: TGCAGCGTCGGACAGGGAGGGGGCGAGCAGTACTTC.

V usage is TRBV7-9 and J usage is TRBJ2-1, with 7 bases aligning to TRBD2. The CDR3 runs 17 residues. Trimming cost V 5 bases and J 3 bases; bases outside gene matches: 13. Germline V gene sequence: CDR1 SEHNR, CDR2 FQNEAQ (reference sequence). The DNA of the CDR3 is TGTGCCAGCAGCCCACATTGGACGGGAGGTCTCTACAATGAGCAGTTCTTC. Protein sequence: CASSPHWTGGLYNEQFF.

This clone was found a few times. The rearrangement links TRBV5-4 to TRBJ1-1; D remains ambiguous. This CDR3 comprises 12 residues. Trimming stripped 5 bases from V and 1 base from J, with 6 bases between. The germline gives CDR1 SGHNT, CDR2 YYREEE (reference sequence). This CDR3 is CASSARNTEAFF. CDR3 sequence (DNA): TGTGCCAGCAGTGCTAGGAACACTGAAGCTTTCTTT.

This clone appeared a few times. V is TRBV30 and J is TRBJ2-5; the D is unclear. The germline V gene has CDR1 GTSNPN and CDR2 SVGIG (reference sequence). V lost 1 base and J lost 7, with 13 bases in between. This CDR3 is built from 13 residues. The DNA for the CDR3 is TGTGCCTGGAGTGAAAGTCATCACGGGACCCAGTACTTC. Its protein is CAWSESHHGTQYF.

This clone was counted between two and nine times. This chain links TRBV10-3 with TRBJ2-5; TRBD2 matches at 7 bases. CDR1 ENHRY and CDR2 SYGVKD come from the germline V gene. V shed 7 bases, J shed 2 bases, and the junction held 10 bases outside the gene matches. The CDR3 has 15 residues. CDR3 nucleotide sequence: TGTGCCATCAATGGCGGGAGCCGTGTACAAGAGACCCAGTACTTC. Encoded protein: CAINGGSRVQETQYF.

This clone was seen a few times. This chain connects TRBV19 to TRBJ2-1; D is uncertain. V lost 5 bases to trimming and J lost 0 bases, with 11 bases between them. The germline gives CDR1 LNHDA, CDR2 SQIVND (reference sequence). The length of the CDR3 is 15 residues. In nucleotides, the CDR3 is TGTGCCAGTAGTCAAACAGCTTTCTCCTACAATGAGCAGTTCTTC. Translated, it gives CASSQTAFSYNEQFF.

Turning to this clone: The sample holds other DNA sequences that translate to the same CDR3. This sequence joins TRBV5-1 and TRBJ2-1, with 10 bases that match TRBD2. The CDR3 length is 15 residues. The germline V gene has CDR1 SGHRS and CDR2 YFSETQ. Trimming cost V 0 bases and J 5 bases; bases outside gene matches: 2. CDR3 DNA: TGCGCCAGCAGCTTGGGGACTAGCGGAAACAATGAGCAGTTCTTC. It codes for CASSLGTSGNNEQFF.

Written as DNA, the CDR3 is TGTGCCATCAGCGCCCACGACAGCTACGAGCAGTACTTC. Its protein product is CAISAHDSYEQYF. This chain uses TRBV10-3 with TRBJ2-7, with a tentative D call TRBD1 (5 bases). Germline assignment: CDR1 ENHRY and CDR2 SYGVKD. CDR3 length equals 13 residues. The V end lost 6 bases, the J end lost 3 bases, and 12 bases lay between the germline ends.

This clone came up a few times. The chain couples TRBV30 to TRBJ2-3; weak D call: TRBD2 (6 bases). V lost 4 bases, J lost 2 bases, and 13 bases lay in between. Germline CDR1 is GTSNPN and CDR2 is SVGIG (reference sequence). The CDR3 runs to 14 residues. CDR3 loop: CAWKEGVPTDTQYF. Here the CDR3 DNA reads TGTGCCTGGAAGGAGGGAGTTCCCACAGATACGCAGTATTTT.

The rearrangement uses TRBV7-9 and TRBJ2-1; 8 nucleotides agree with TRBD2. V shed 2 bases, J shed 4 bases, and the junction held 7 bases outside the gene matches. CDR1 and CDR2 (germline): SEHNR, FQNEAQ (reference sequence). The CDR3 contains 16 residues. The CDR3 DNA is TGTGCCAGCAGCTTACTTGCGGGAGGCCTATACAATGAGCAGTTCTTC. Its protein is CASSLLAGGLYNEQFF.

J is TRBJ1-1 and V is TRBV7-2, with D unresolved. V shed 4 bases and J shed 4 bases, with 13 bases lying between them. Germline V lookup: CDR1 SGHTA, CDR2 FQGNSA. The CDR3 totals 14 residues. The CDR3 nucleotides are TGTGCCAGCAGCTGGCAATGGCAGTCCACTGAAGCTTTCTTT. It is translated as CASSWQWQSTEAFF.

This clone came up a few times. The CDR3 sequence is CASSDRPGGVETQYF. The CDR3 DNA reads TGTGCCAGCAGTGACCGGCCAGGGGGAGTAGAGACCCAGTACTTC. The V gene is TRBV6-4, the J gene TRBJ2-5; TRBD1 aligns across 7 bases. This CDR3 is built from 15 residues. The V segment lost 2 bases and the J segment 4 bases; nucleotides outside the gene matches: 7. CDR1 and CDR2 (germline): MRHNA, SNTAGT.

This clone occurred once. V usage is TRBV5-1 and J usage is TRBJ2-7; D uncertain. Trimming shortened V by 3 bases and J by 5 bases, and 12 bases separated the two germline ends. Germline-derived CDR1 and CDR2 are SGHRS and YFSETQ. CDR3 length: 13 residues. In DNA form, the CDR3 reads TGCGCCAGCAGCTCCGACAACTGGCACGAGCAGTACTTC. Translated: CASSSDNWHEQYF.

The chain combines TRBV30 with TRBJ2-5; a possible D gene is TRBD1 (6 bases). Germline CDR1 reads GTSNPN; CDR2 reads SVGIG (reference sequence). The V gene lost 4 bases and the J gene lost 1 base, with 10 bases spanning the gap. This CDR3 region has 13 residues. CDR3 nucleotides: TGTGCCTGGACTAGGACAGCCCAAGAGACCCAGTACTTC. Translation: CAWTRTAQETQYF.

This chain connects TRBV7-2 to TRBJ2-6; D unresolved. Germline V gives CDR1 SGHTA, CDR2 FQGNSA. V shed 3 bases and J shed 2 bases, with 5 bases lying between them. The CDR3 spans 14 residues. DNA of the CDR3: TGTGCCAGCAGCTTGGCAACTGGGGCCAACGTCCTGACTTTC. Its protein is CASSLATGANVLTF.